The 20 T cell receptor beta chains below come from one sample, sequenced in a study of T-cell reconstitution after alpha-beta-depleted transplantation in children. Molecular barcoding with unique molecular identifiers was used for the TCRbeta library. TCRdb called the PCR reads again in MiXCR, with one record for every CDR3 protein. The sample records about 980,000 distinct CDR3 sequences, 25% to 35% being singletons. The material sequenced was PBMCs, mostly from graft donor cells, taken 360 days after TCRalphabeta/CD19-depleted stem cell transplant. The receptors were sampled from a boy in the first two years of life who had a stem cell transplant for SCID, so the T cells may come from the graft donor.

This chain's CDR3 is CASSFTGHSNTEAFF. For the CDR3, the DNA is TGTGCCAGCAGCTTTACGGGACACTCGAACACTGAAGCTTTCTTT. The chain recombines TRBV5-4 with TRBJ1-1; TRBD1 is a possible D gene (6 bases). This CDR3 comprises 15 residues. Germline values: CDR1 SGHNT, CDR2 YYREEE (reference sequence). Trimming pared 2 bases from V and 1 base from J, leaving 12 bases between.

The chain links TRBV20-1 to TRBJ1-1; the D is unclear. Germline V gene sequence: CDR1 DFQATT, CDR2 SNEGSKA (reference sequence). Trimming took 1 base from V and 5 from J, leaving 8 bases between them. The CDR3 is 12 residues long. The CDR3 spells CSARVKGTEAFF. The CDR3 nucleotides read TGCAGTGCTAGAGTGAAGGGAACTGAAGCTTTCTTT.

The chain is built from TRBV5-1 and TRBJ2-7; 9 bases are shared with TRBD1. The CDR3 has 15 amino acids. In germline, CDR1 is SGHRS, CDR2 YFSETQ. The V segment lost 4 bases and the J segment 3 bases; nucleotides outside the gene matches: 8. CDR3 loop: CASSASGTGNYEQYF. The CDR3 region has the DNA TGCGCCAGCAGCGCGTCCGGGACAGGGAACTACGAGCAGTACTTC.

This clonotype turned up a few times. The chain employs TRBV20-1 and TRBJ2-7; 11 bases align to TRBD1. V shed 1 base, J shed 2 bases, and the junction held 4 bases outside the gene matches. Per the germline V gene, CDR1 is DFQATT and CDR2 is SNEGSKA (reference sequence). This CDR3 contains 15 residues. The CDR3 DNA reads TGCAGTGCTAGAGGTGGACAGGGGGCCCCCTACGAGCAGTACTTC. It translates to CSARGGQGAPYEQYF.

This clonotype was counted a few times. The genes are TRBV20-1 and TRBJ2-2; 12 nucleotides align to TRBD2. V shed 0 bases and J 4 bases; nucleotides not matched to a gene: 3. The CDR3 is 16 amino acids. Germline-derived CDR1 and CDR2 are DFQATT and SNEGSKA (reference sequence). CDR3 DNA sequence: TGCAGTGCTAGAGAAGGACTAGCGGGGCCCACCGGGGAGCTGTTTTTT. It is translated as CSAREGLAGPTGELFF.

V and J are TRBV5-1 and TRBJ2-7; D tentatively reads TRBD1 or TRBD2 (5 bases each). Germline CDR1 and CDR2: SGHRS and YFSETQ. V was trimmed by 5 bases and J by 2 bases, leaving 17 bases between them. The length of the CDR3 is 15 residues. This CDR3 is CASSYTGDGAYEQYF. The CDR3 DNA reads TGCGCCAGCAGTTACACTGGGGACGGTGCCTACGAGCAGTACTTC.

The chain couples TRBV20-1 to TRBJ2-1; tentatively, D is TRBD2 (7 bases). CDR1 and CDR2 (germline): DFQATT, SNEGSKA (reference sequence). The V gene lost 3 bases and the J gene lost 4 bases, with 13 bases spanning the gap. The CDR3 runs 14 residues. CDR3 residues: CSASGGRRYNEQFF. CDR3 DNA sequence: TGCAGTGCTAGCGGGGGGCGACGGTACAATGAGCAGTTCTTC.

The sample holds a few counts of this clonotype. The chain uses TRBV2 and TRBJ2-2; the D call may be TRBD1 or TRBD2 (5 bases each). Germline lookup yields CDR1 SNHLY and CDR2 FYNNEI. V was pared by 8 bases and J by 1 base, with 11 bases between. The CDR3 contains 14 residues. This CDR3 is CASRRDGNTGELFF. The CDR3 DNA reads TGTGCCAGCCGAAGGGACGGGAACACCGGGGAGCTGTTTTTT. The entire variable domain, with the rest obtained from reference TRBV2 and TRBJ2-2, is as follows: EPEVTQTPSHQVTQMGQEVILRCVPISNHLYFYWYRQILGQKVEFLVSFYNNEISEKSEIFDDQFSVERPDGSNFTLKIRSTKLEDSAMYFCASRRDGNTGELFFGEGSRLTVL.

In this sample, this clonotype turned up many times. This rearrangement joins TRBV6-2 or TRBV6-3 to TRBJ2-2; D unclear. The CDR3 length is 13 residues. V gave up 8 bases and J gave up 6 bases, with 13 bases separating them. Per the germline V gene, CDR1 is MNHEY and CDR2 is SVGEGT. CDR3 region: CASLPARPGELFF. CDR3 DNA sequence: TGTGCCAGCCTGCCGGCGCGGCCCGGGGAGCTGTTTTTT.

The V gene is TRBV28, the J gene TRBJ2-7; tentatively, D is TRBD1 (6 bases). The germline CDR1 and CDR2 sequences are MDHEN and SYDVKM. Trimming shortened V by 6 bases and J by 5 bases, and 14 bases separated the two germline ends. This CDR3 is 13 amino acids long. The CDR3 spells CASSLRQADEQYF. DNA of the CDR3: TGTGCCAGCAGCCTGCGACAGGCTGACGAGCAGTACTTC.

This clonotype was counted only a few times. This chain connects TRBV4-1 to TRBJ1-1, with D perhaps matching TRBD1 (6 bases). The length of the CDR3 is 15 residues. Between the trimmed V and J ends, which lost 1 base and 11 bases, there was a span of 20 bases. Germline lookup yields CDR1 MGHRA and CDR2 YSYEKL. CDR3 nucleotides: TGCGCCAGCAGCCAAGGACGACAGGCGACAAGCGGGGCTTTCTTT. Translated: CASSQGRQATSGAFF.

Only a few counts were recorded for this clonotype. CDR3 protein: CASSHEIQGTEQFF. CDR3 nucleotides: TGCGCCAGCAGCCATGAGATACAGGGTACTGAGCAGTTCTTC. The rearrangement links TRBV4-1 to TRBJ2-1, with D perhaps matching TRBD1 (6 bases). Trimming removed 3 bases at V and 9 bases at J, with 15 bases between. Germline CDR1 is MGHRA and CDR2 is YSYEKL. The CDR3 loop spans 14 amino acids.

This clonotype was detected a few times. V gene TRBV9 combines with J gene TRBJ2-7; D gene uncertain. Trimming shortened V by 0 bases and J by 1 base, and 11 bases separated the two germline ends. The CDR3 extends over 15 amino acids. Germline CDR1 reads SGDLS; CDR2 reads YYNGEE. CDR3 sequence reads: CASSVGLAPSYEQYF. The CDR3 bases are TGTGCCAGCAGCGTAGGTTTGGCACCTTCCTACGAGCAGTACTTC.

This chain uses TRBV13 with TRBJ1-6, with 7 bases fitting TRBD1. The CDR3 is made up of 17 amino acids. V lost 3 bases, J lost 10 bases, and 15 bases stayed unmatched. Germline CDR1 is PRHDT and CDR2 is FYEKMQ (reference sequence). The CDR3 is CASSFGQGGGLGSPLHF. Written as DNA, the CDR3 is TGTGCCAGCAGCTTCGGGCAGGGAGGGGGCTTAGGATCACCCCTCCACTTT.

This chain uses TRBV2 with TRBJ2-3, with TRBD1 matching 7 bases. CDR3 length: 12 amino acids. The V and J ends lost 5 bases and 9 bases, in that order; junction bases with no gene match: 5. Per germline, CDR1 SNHLY and CDR2 FYNNEI. CDR3 in DNA: TGTGCCAGCAGTAAAGACAGGGTCACGCAGTATTTT. Amino acids: CASSKDRVTQYF.

This CDR3 is CSATSSDITDTQYF. The DNA of the CDR3 is TGCAGTGCTACTAGTTCGGACATCACAGATACGCAGTATTTT. This chain uses TRBV20-1 with TRBJ2-3; a possible D gene is TRBD1 (5 bases). V shed 4 bases and J shed 2 bases, with 13 bases lying between them. CDR1 is DFQATT, CDR2 SNEGSKA, per germline (reference sequence). The CDR3 is 14 amino acids.

The chain carries TRBV20-1 and TRBJ2-3; TRBD2 agrees at 11 bases. The junction had 13 bases not matched to a gene; V was cut back by 5 bases and J by 3 bases. This CDR3 is built from 17 residues. CDR1 and CDR2 (germline): DFQATT, SNEGSKA (reference sequence). The CDR3 here is CSASVSGGAVWTDTQYF. The CDR3 coding sequence is TGCAGTGCTTCAGTTAGCGGGGGGGCCGTTTGGACAGATACGCAGTATTTT.

The chain links TRBV4-2 to TRBJ2-1; D is ambiguous. Germline CDR1 LGHNA, CDR2 YNFKEQ. The CDR3 runs 13 residues. Trimming took 0 bases from V and 16 from J, leaving 16 bases between them. CDR3 loop: CASSQDLTHDRFF. The CDR3 region has the DNA TGTGCCAGCAGCCAAGACTTGACCCATGATCGATTCTTC.

The rearrangement joins TRBV15 to TRBJ2-3, with 7 bases lining up with TRBD1. V lost 2 bases, J lost 0 bases, and 8 bases stayed unmatched. The CDR3 is 17 amino acids. CDR1 is LNHNV, CDR2 YYDKDF, per germline (reference sequence). Here the CDR3 reads CATSRPRDSLSTDTQYF. CDR3 nucleotide sequence: TGTGCCACCAGCAGACCCCGGGACAGCCTGAGCACAGATACGCAGTATTTT.

The chain employs TRBV15 and TRBJ2-3; TRBD1 is a possible D gene (6 bases). V was trimmed by 1 base and J by 0 bases, leaving 11 bases between them. Germline CDR1 LNHNV, CDR2 YYDKDF (reference sequence). The CDR3 covers 16 residues. CDR3 DNA sequence: TGTGCCACCAGCAGAGGGAGGACAGCTAGCACAGATACGCAGTATTTT. This encodes CATSRGRTASTDTQYF.